This T cell receptor (beta chain) is drawn from a study of early T cells in non-severe SARS-CoV-2 infection (dated by TCRdb to the early 2020s). About the investigation overall: Bulk RNA from unsorted whole blood was used for TCR sequencing, so alpha and beta chains could not be paired.

The study was a case-control design nested within a healthcare worker cohort in London, UK, with weekly nasopharyngeal swab PCR tests and blood sampling. Healthcare workers were recruited between 23 and 31 March 2020, during the week of the UK lockdown, and were followed weekly for up to roughly 16 weeks. General findings and caveats noted by the study authors: VDJdb matching was skewed toward anti-spike CD8 responses and likely underestimated virus-specific expansions, missing private and CD4 specificities.

This clonotype was recorded many times. No cognate antigen has been identified for it. Base qualities are missing; no much larger clone stands one base away. Libraries were constructed by 5' RACE. The data were produced on a NextSeq 500. To correct for sequencing error and PCR bias, the TCR library protocol tagged individual cDNA molecules with unique molecular identifiers. TCR alpha and beta chains were both sequenced, and the abundances of alpha and beta sequences in each sample were closely correlated with each other. The authors' analysis ran thus. Decombinator V4 was used to perform V gene, J gene and CDR3 annotation of TCR sequences. Expanded TCRs were defined as changing significantly between any two time points under a Poisson model with p below 0.0001. Abundances of TCRs were expressed as counts per million after normalisation to the total number of TCRs sequenced in each sample. TRAV1-2 paired with TRAJ12, TRAJ20 or TRAJ33 defined MAIT TCRs, while TRAV10 paired with TRAJ18 defined iNKT TCRs. VDJdb, accessed 1 November 2021, was searched for CMV, EBV and SARS-CoV-2 annotated TCRs, excluding TCRs annotated for multiple antigens. TCRdb reran the public reads through fastp at Q25 and MiXCR, keeping productive beta chains. One record per CDR3 amino acid sequence lists the most common genes and DNA. None of the V and J calls come from the authors' own analysis; TCRdb made them. The sample table lists some 40,000 distinct CDR3 sequences, under 5% of them with a count of one. The biggest ten clones account for less than 12% of the sample.

Including cysteine and phenylalanine, the CDR3 has 14 amino acids. Only CDR3 DNA is held: 42 bases, read in frame from base 1. V is cut back by 5 bases and J by 8 bases, with 7 bases in the junction unmatched. The chain was built from TRBV12-3 or TRBV12-4 and TRBJ2-3; a stretch of 10 junction bases matches TRBD2. The receptor was derived from an adult who was a healthcare worker with PCR-confirmed SARS-CoV-2 infection or an uninfected control (not recorded which). Sequencing was done on a sample of whole blood. The DNA is as follows: TGTGCCAGCAGTCTAAGCGGGAGGGCCGGTACGCAGTATTTT. It codes for CASSLSGRAGTQYF.